This record looks at one TCR beta chain sequence and its context. Using immunoSEQ multiplex PCR, the repertoire was profiled, and TCRdb retains in-frame clones only, with some absent. The data show about 49,000 clones, roughly 80% seen once. This sample was included in a study of OX40 agonist ivuxolimab in advanced cancers. Specimen: CD4+ or CD8+ T cells sorted from blood, collected in a trial of the OX40 agonist ivuxolimab. The source is an adult with an advanced solid tumor such as melanoma, head and neck, liver or kidney cancer.

Written as DNA, the CDR3 is TGTGCCAGCAGTGCGAACTGGCTTGTAGAGACCCAGTACTTC. Its translation is CASSANWLVETQYF. This sequence joins TRBV9 and TRBJ2-5; D not certain. Germline-derived CDR1 and CDR2 are SGDLS and YYNGEE. V lost 5 bases to trimming and J lost 4 bases, with 15 bases between them. CDR3 size: 14 residues.